This record covers a single TCR beta chain. The antigen is unknown. These donors were members of the 120-subject validation cohort, a group separate from the approximately 640-subject first cohort. This sample stems from a study of cytomegalovirus exposure and HLA in healthy donors. V lost 3 bases to trimming and J lost 4 bases; unmatched junction nucleotides: 5. CDR1 is WSHSY and CDR2 is SAAADI in the germline V gene. The CDR3 extends over 14 amino acids. The study's findings and limits: Overall, around 160 TCR beta chains were annotated as cytomegalovirus-associated. One later analysis, an examination of the 100 to 150 validation repertoires, found that first-cohort TCR clusters tended to co-occur in them. Published work reported that the classifier diagnosed cytomegalovirus status with high specificity and sensitivity.

Profiling relied on immunoSEQ multiplex PCR, and the TCRdb table lists in-frame clones only, not all of them. There are more than 300,000 clones in the sample; 80% to 90% occur only once, and 0.83% lies in the top ten. This TCR was recovered from a woman younger than 30 in good health and CMV-seronegative. Sequencing was done on a sample of PBMCs. The chain carries TRBV10-2 and TRBJ2-7; TRBD2 matches at 8 bases. Written as DNA, the CDR3 is TGCGCCAGCAGTGATTTAGCGGGGATATACGAGCAGTACTTC. Its protein product is CASSDLAGIYEQYF.